The 23 T cell receptor beta chains given below trace back to one sample, sequenced in a study of T cell repertoires in cytomegalovirus infection. TCRdb recomputed calls from the reads with MiXCR, one row per CDR3 protein. The repertoire holds some 300,000 distinct CDR3 sequences, roughly 15% seen once, with roughly 8.7% in the top ten. The material sequenced was PBMCs. All receptors come from a human donor in good health (CMV status not recorded). Some clones in this sample may be carry-over from other donors' samples.

There are many counts of this clonotype. The chain has TRBV7-2 and TRBJ2-1; no reliable D call. V lost 4 bases and J lost 9, with 7 bases in between. Germline V gene sequence: CDR1 SGHTA, CDR2 FQGNSA. The CDR3 extends over 11 amino acids. Written as DNA, the CDR3 is TGTGCCAGCAGCTGGAGCGTTGAGCAGTTCTTC. This gives the protein CASSWSVEQFF.

The rearrangement uses TRBV2 and TRBJ2-1; D perhaps matches TRBD1 (6 bases). V was cut by 7 bases and J by 3 bases, with 25 bases left in between. CDR1 is SNHLY and CDR2 is FYNNEI in the germline V gene. The CDR3 extends over 18 amino acids. The CDR3 loop reads CASTLLLDSGNFYNEQFF. Written as DNA, the CDR3 is TGTGCCAGCACTCTCCTTCTGGACAGCGGTAACTTCTACAATGAGCAGTTCTTC.

At least ten counts were recorded for this clonotype. The chain has TRBV7-3 and TRBJ1-1; possibly TRBD1 for D (6 bases). Germline V CDR1 and CDR2: SGHTA, FQGTGA. The CDR3 consists of 14 residues. V dropped 5 bases and J dropped 0 bases, with 10 bases sitting between them. The CDR3 nucleotides read TGTGCCAGCAGCAAAGACAGGATGAACACTGAAGCTTTCTTT. This codes for CASSKDRMNTEAFF.

The chain joins TRBV19 to TRBJ2-5; TRBD1 might be the D (5 bases). Germline loops: CDR1 LNHDA, CDR2 SQIVND (reference sequence). This CDR3 contains 13 residues. V was pared by 6 bases and J by 4 bases, with 12 bases between. DNA of the CDR3: TGTGCCAGTAGGAAGACAGCTCTAGAGACCCAGTACTTC. It is translated as CASRKTALETQYF.

This clonotype was recorded many times. The chain is built from TRBV7-6 and TRBJ1-5; D not certain. There are 17 residues in the CDR3. Trimming shortened V by 0 bases and J by 5 bases, and 17 bases separated the two germline ends. Looked up from germline, CDR1 is SGHVS and CDR2 is FNYEAQ. The CDR3 coding sequence is TGTGCCAGCAGCTTAGCGCCCTTGAGGACTTGGGATCAGCCCCAGCATTTT. Its translation: CASSLAPLRTWDQPQHF.

This clonotype appeared many times. This chain connects TRBV5-8 to TRBJ2-4; D may be TRBD2 (6 bases). V lost 4 bases, J lost 7 bases, and 12 bases lay in between. The CDR3 has 13 residues. The germline V gene encodes CDR1 SGHTS and CDR2 YDEGEE. CDR3 DNA: TGTGCCAGCAGCCCGGAGGGATGGAACATTCAGTACTTC. Protein: CASSPEGWNIQYF. Filled out from reference TRBV5-8 and TRBJ2-4, the complete variable domain reads EAGVTQSPTHLIKTRGQQATLRCSPISGHTSVYWYQQALGLGLQFLLWYDEGEERNRGNFPPRFSGRQFPNYSSELNVNALELEDSALYLCASSPEGWNIQYFGAGTRLSVL.

This clonotype was found many times. The V call is TRBV28, the J call TRBJ1-2; D gene unclear. Germline V gene sequence: CDR1 MDHEN, CDR2 SYDVKM. V gave up 2 bases and J gave up 8 bases, with 18 bases separating them. This CDR3 region has 15 residues. The DNA for the CDR3 is TGTGCCAGCAGTTTAGTAGAAGGGAGAAGTGAAGGCTACACCTTC. Its translation: CASSLVEGRSEGYTF.

The chain links TRBV20-1 to TRBJ1-5; D unclear. Germline CDR1 and CDR2: DFQATT and SNEGSKA (reference sequence). Trimming stripped 3 bases from V and 5 bases from J, with 11 bases between. The CDR3 sequence is 13 residues long. CDR3 coding DNA: TGCAGTGCTAGGCGGGAGTTGTATCAGCCCCAGCATTTT. This translates into CSARRELYQPQHF.

This CDR3 is CASSVPQGQGLFSNQPQHF. Written as DNA, the CDR3 is TGTGCCAGCAGTGTCCCACAGGGACAGGGACTCTTTAGCAATCAGCCCCAGCATTTT. The chain carries TRBV2 and TRBJ1-5; 9 nucleotides align to TRBD1. Trimming removed 4 bases from V and 0 bases from J; junction bases left unmatched: 13. CDR1 and CDR2 (germline): SNHLY, FYNNEI. The CDR3 contains 19 residues.

The V and J genes are TRBV5-6 and TRBJ2-5, with D perhaps matching TRBD1 or TRBD2 (5 bases each). CDR3 length: 13 residues. Looked up from germline, CDR1 is SGHDT and CDR2 is YYEEEE. V was pared by 4 bases and J by 5 bases, with 12 bases between. For the CDR3, the DNA is TGTGCCAGCAGCCAACTGGGGGATGAGACCCAGTACTTC. Translated: CASSQLGDETQYF.

This clonotype showed up just a few times. This rearrangement joins TRBV6-4 to TRBJ2-1; TRBD2 matches at 14 bases. CDR1 and CDR2 from the germline V gene are MRHNA and SNTAGT. The V gene end was trimmed by 7 bases and the J gene end by 0 bases; junction bases not matched to a gene: 14. The CDR3 is 20 amino acids. The CDR3: CASISPGTSGRLCSYNEQFF. CDR3 sequence (DNA): TGTGCCAGCATTTCGCCGGGGACTAGCGGGAGACTTTGCTCCTACAATGAGCAGTTCTTC.

This clonotype was seen many times. The chain uses TRBV7-2 and TRBJ1-3; D remains ambiguous. Germline CDR1 reads SGHTA; CDR2 reads FQGNSA. The CDR3 is 17 amino acids. Trimming stripped 1 base from V and 0 bases from J, with 13 bases between. The CDR3 nucleotides read TGTGCCAGCAGCTTAGAGGGCCGAGTGATCTCTGGAAACACCATATATTTT. Protein: CASSLEGRVISGNTIYF.

This clonotype occurred many times. The chain links TRBV7-2 to TRBJ2-6; D might be TRBD1 (6 bases). The ends were cut back, 3 bases at V and 2 bases at J, with 8 bases in the middle. The CDR3 contains 15 residues. The germline gives CDR1 SGHTA, CDR2 FQGNSA. The chain's CDR3 is CASSLQGPGANVLTF. The CDR3 DNA reads as TGTGCCAGCAGCTTGCAGGGGCCTGGGGCCAACGTCCTGACTTTC.

The rearrangement joins TRBV7-9 to TRBJ2-1; possible D gene TRBD1, 7 bases. The CDR3 has 14 amino acids. Germline V lookup: CDR1 SEHNR, CDR2 FQNEAQ (reference sequence). V dropped 3 bases and J dropped 7 bases, with 13 bases sitting between them. CDR3 bases: TGTGCCAGCAGCTTCGGGAGACAGGGAAATGAGCAGTTCTTC. It encodes CASSFGRQGNEQFF. The whole variable domain, remainder taken from reference TRBV7-9 and TRBJ2-1, is DTGVSQNPRHKITKRGQNVTFRCDPISEHNRLYWYRQTLGQGPEFLTYFQNEAQLEKSRLLSDRFSAERPKGSFSTLEIQRTEQGDSAMYLCASSFGRQGNEQFFGPGTRLTVL.

This clonotype turned up a few times. The gene calls are TRBV6-6 and TRBJ2-3; D might be TRBD1 or TRBD2, each matching 5 bases. Between the trimmed V and J ends, which lost 6 bases and 3 bases, there was a span of 16 bases. The CDR3 is 15 residues long. CDR1 is MNHNY and CDR2 is SVGAGI in the germline V gene (reference sequence). CDR3 bases: TGTGCCAGCAGATCCGGGACGACCCGTACAGATACGCAGTATTTT. Its protein is CASRSGTTRTDTQYF.

As regards this clonotype: A read error is possible here, since a much larger clone lies one base away. The chain has TRBV6-5 and TRBJ2-7; 11 positions match TRBD2. This CDR3 has 15 residues. The germline CDR1 and CDR2 sequences are MNHEY and SVGAGI. V trimming: 0 bases; J trimming: 7 bases; junction bases outside the gene matches: 5. CDR3 sequence reads: CASSYSTSGSGEQYF. The CDR3 bases are TGTGCCAGCAGTTACTCCACTAGCGGGAGCGGGGAGCAGTACTTC.

CDR3 in DNA: TGCGCCAGCAGCCAAGGGGGGAAGGAGACAGATACGCAGTATTTT. Its translation is CASSQGGKETDTQYF. This chain uses TRBV4-3 with TRBJ2-3; the D gene could be TRBD1 or TRBD2 (5 bases each). The V gene's germline CDR1 is LGHNA and CDR2 YSLEER. The germline V and J ends were trimmed by 1 base and 3 bases, with 11 bases remaining between them. This CDR3 has 15 amino acids.

This clonotype has a handful of counts. The CDR3 spells CASSYVPPGSEQFF. The CDR3 DNA reads TGTGCCAGCAGTTATGTCCCCCCGGGGAGCGAGCAGTTCTTC. V is TRBV6-5 and J is TRBJ2-1; the D gene is possibly TRBD2 (5 bases). The V gene's germline CDR1 is MNHEY and CDR2 SVGAGI. The CDR3 contains 14 residues. V was pared by 3 bases and J by 10 bases, with 16 bases between.

This clonotype has at least ten counts. This chain links TRBV7-2 with TRBJ2-2; 12 bases align to TRBD2. This CDR3 contains 16 residues. Germline CDR1 is SGHTA and CDR2 is FQGNSA. V was pared by 1 base and J by 6 bases, with 3 bases of the junction left unmatched. The CDR3, as DNA: TGTGCCAGCAGCTTAGTGCTAGCGGGAGGGCCCGGGGAGCTGTTTTTT. Translated, it gives CASSLVLAGGPGELFF.

This clonotype was observed at least ten times. V and J are TRBV7-8 and TRBJ1-6; 7 bases line up with TRBD1. This CDR3 region has 14 residues. V dropped 5 bases and J dropped 8; count of bases not matched to a gene: 6. Germline CDR1 SGHVS, CDR2 FQNEAQ. CDR3 protein: CASSRGLEDSPLHF. CDR3 nucleotide sequence: TGTGCCAGCAGCAGGGGGCTTGAAGATTCACCCCTCCACTTT.

This clonotype has at least ten counts. The chain is built from TRBV19 and TRBJ1-5, with D possibly TRBD1 on 5 matching bases. Trimming removed 4 bases at V and 4 bases at J, with 20 bases between. The CDR3 has 17 amino acids. Germline loops: CDR1 LNHDA, CDR2 SQIVND (reference sequence). The CDR3 loop reads CASSTAAGPIGNQPQHF. The CDR3, as DNA: TGTGCCAGTAGTACCGCGGCAGGGCCCATAGGGAATCAGCCCCAGCATTTT.

This clonotype was counted between two and nine times. The genes are TRBV9 and TRBJ2-2; 9 bases align to TRBD1. CDR1 SGDLS and CDR2 YYNGEE come from the germline V gene. The CDR3 covers 17 residues. V gave up 0 bases and J gave up 7 bases; unmatched junction bases: 10. CDR3 in amino acids: CASSVATGGQGNGELFF. CDR3 nucleotides: TGTGCCAGCAGCGTAGCTACAGGAGGACAGGGGAACGGGGAGCTGTTTTTT.

The chain joins TRBV19 to TRBJ2-1; 9 bases match TRBD2. This CDR3 contains 15 residues. Looked up from germline, CDR1 is LNHDA and CDR2 is SQIVND (reference sequence). V lost 5 bases, J lost 4 bases, and 6 bases stayed unmatched. The CDR3 DNA follows: TGTGCCAGTAGTGCGACTAGCGGAAGTTACAATGAGCAGTTCTTC. This translates into CASSATSGSYNEQFF.